This T cell receptor beta chain emerged from a study of T cells in Graves' hyperthyroidism and ophthalmopathy. Study-wide points: Ophthalmopathy was separated from stable hyperthyroidism by a 13 V-J model. Among clonotypes expanded in thyroid above 0.001, most were also found in blood.

The CDR3 extends over 15 amino acids. Trimming took 8 bases from V and 4 from J; bases not matched to a gene: 10. The germline CDR1 and CDR2 sequences are SGHTA and FQGTGA. Amplification of TCR beta CDR3 regions was performed using RNA transcripts as template. Researchers ran a first-round RT-PCR on the TCR CDR3 using the HTBI primer set. A single record per CDR3 protein comes from TCRdb applying MiXCR to the multiplex PCR reads. The sample has more than 300,000 distinct CDR3 sequences; roughly 13% are singletons. Each diagnosis drew on symptoms, thyroxine, TRAb, thyroid ultrasound and orbital computed tomography findings. The authors took PBMCs from 10 ml fresh peripheral blood. This clonotype was observed a few times. Its antigen is not identified.

The chain is built from TRBV7-3 and TRBJ2-5; TRBD2 agrees at 10 bases. Sequenced input: blood. The clonotype comes from a woman under 40 with Graves' hyperthyroidism. CDR3: CASGPAGGRGETQYF. The CDR3 DNA follows: TGTGCCAGCGGTCCAGCGGGAGGGAGAGGAGAGACCCAGTACTTC.